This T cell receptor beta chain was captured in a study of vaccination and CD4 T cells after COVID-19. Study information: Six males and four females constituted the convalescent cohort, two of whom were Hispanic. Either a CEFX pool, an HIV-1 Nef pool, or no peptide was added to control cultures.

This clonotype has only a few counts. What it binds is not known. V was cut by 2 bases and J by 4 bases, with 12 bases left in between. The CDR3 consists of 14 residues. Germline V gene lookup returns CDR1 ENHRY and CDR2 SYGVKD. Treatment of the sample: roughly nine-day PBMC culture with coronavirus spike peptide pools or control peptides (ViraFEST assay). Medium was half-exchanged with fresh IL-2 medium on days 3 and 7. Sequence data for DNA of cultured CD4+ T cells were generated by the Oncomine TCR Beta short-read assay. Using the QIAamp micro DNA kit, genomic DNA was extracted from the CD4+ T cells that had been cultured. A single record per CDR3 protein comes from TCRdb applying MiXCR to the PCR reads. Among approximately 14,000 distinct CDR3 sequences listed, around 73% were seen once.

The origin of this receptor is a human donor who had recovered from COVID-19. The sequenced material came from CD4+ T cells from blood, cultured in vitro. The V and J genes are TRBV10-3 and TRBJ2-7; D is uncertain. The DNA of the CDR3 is TGTGCCATCAGTGAGAGTTTGACTCCGTACGAGCAGTACTTC. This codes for CAISESLTPYEQYF.